These T cell receptor beta chains were read from a single sample in a study of blood T cell repertoires in COVID-19. This table comes from immunoSEQ multiplex PCR, and its TCRdb copy is limited to in-frame clones, with some not included. The sample includes about 180,000 clones, about nine tenths seen only once; the top ten take around 1.9%. Material: peripheral blood. The receptor source for this set is a man aged 18 to 30 who had recovered from COVID-19. CDR3s include the opening cysteine and the closing phenylalanine or tryptophan. Fields, in order: CDR3 length, D gene, clone size, J gene, V gene, CDR3 DNA, CDR3 protein. A D gene is named only where the DNA matches it firmly. The listing skips clone size in some rows; elsewhere it reads once, few, many or a size class.

14	TRBD2	NA	TRBJ2-5	TRBV6-5	TGTGCCAGCAGTTACGCCGGGGGGTGGGAGACCCAGTACTTC	CASSYAGGWETQYF
15	TRBD1	NA	TRBJ1-1	TRBV27	TGTGCCAGCAGGGGACAGGCTCTCGGAAACACTGAAGCTTTCTTT	CASRGQALGNTEAFF
12	TRBD2	NA	TRBJ2-1	TRBV3-1/TRBV3-2	TGTGCCAGCAGCCGAGTAGCGGGAGACCTGTTCTTC	CASSRVAGDLFF
14	TRBD1	once	TRBJ1-1	TRBV27	TGTGCCAGCAGACGGACAGGTGTACTTATTGAAGCTTTCTTT	CASRRTGVLIEAFF
13	NA	NA	TRBJ1-2	TRBV27	TGTGCCAGCAGTTTCGGACAGACGTATGGCTACACCTTC	CASSFGQTYGYTF
15	TRBD2	NA	TRBJ2-5	TRBV12-5	TGTGCTAGTGGTCCGGGAGCGGGGGTGGGAGAGACCCAGTACTTC	CASGPGAGVGETQYF
16	TRBD1	NA	TRBJ2-7	TRBV13	TGTGCCAGCAGCCATAGAGTTGACAGGGGACGCGACGAGCAGTACTTC	CASSHRVDRGRDEQYF
15	TRBD1	NA	TRBJ1-6	TRBV6-2/TRBV6-3	TGTGCCAGCAGTCCCGGGACAGCTCGAAATTCACCCCTCCACTTT	CASSPGTARNSPLHF
16	TRBD1	NA	TRBJ2-5	TRBV5-4	TGTGCCAGCAGCAGGGACAGGGGTCGGGAGCATGAGACCCAGTACTTC	CASSRDRGREHETQYF
14	NA	NA	TRBJ1-1	TRBV6-6	TGTGCCAGCAGTGCACAGGATATGAACACTGAAGCTTTCTTT	CASSAQDMNTEAFF
14	NA	NA	TRBJ2-1	TRBV25-1	TGTGCCAGCTCGGCGGGACTCTCTTACAATGAGCAGTTCTTC	CASSAGLSYNEQFF
15	TRBD1	NA	TRBJ2-7	TRBV27	TGTGCCAGCAGTTTAGATCGGACAGGCTACTACGAGCAGTACTTC	CASSLDRTGYYEQYF
14	NA	NA	TRBJ1-6	TRBV7-3	TGTGCCAGCAGAAACCGGGATCCGAATTCACCCCTCCACTTT	CASRNRDPNSPLHF